The 6 T cell receptor beta chains given below trace back to one sample, sequenced in a study of blood T cell repertoires in COVID-19. The assay was immunoSEQ multiplex PCR, and TCRdb's table has in-frame clones only and misses some. The sample consists of about 230,000 clones, 80% to 85% of them appearing once. The specimen sequenced was peripheral blood. These receptors came from a man in his forties or fifties with acute or convalescent COVID-19.

This rearrangement joins TRBV29-1 to TRBJ2-3, with 9 nucleotides matching TRBD2. CDR1 and CDR2 from the germline V gene are SQVTM and ANQGSEA. There are 15 residues in the CDR3. The junction had 10 bases not matched to a gene; V was cut back by 4 bases and J by 5 bases. The CDR3 DNA reads as TGCAGCGTTGGGTTAAGGGCGGGAGGGAGAGATACGCAGTATTTT. This codes for CSVGLRAGGRDTQYF.

The genes are TRBV7-2 and TRBJ1-5; D possibly corresponds to TRBD1 (6 bases). V shed 2 bases and J shed 9 bases, with 20 bases lying between them. This CDR3 region has 16 residues. Germline CDR1 SGHTA, CDR2 FQGNSA. The CDR3 DNA follows: TGTGCCAGCAGCTTAAATGGGGGCGCAGGTTTGGGGCCCCAGCATTTT. It codes for CASSLNGGAGLGPQHF.

This sequence joins TRBV12-5 and TRBJ2-6; 8 positions agree with TRBD1. V was clipped by 1 base and J by 0 bases; unmatched bases: 8. The germline V gene encodes CDR1 LGHNT and CDR2 FRNRAP. CDR3 length: 19 amino acids. CDR3 in amino acids: CASGLESGQAHSGANVLTF. The CDR3 DNA reads as TGTGCTAGTGGTTTGGAATCGGGACAGGCCCACTCTGGGGCCAACGTCCTGACTTTC.

The chain links TRBV19 to TRBJ1-2; no clear D. Per germline, CDR1 LNHDA and CDR2 SQIVND (reference sequence). The CDR3 runs to 13 residues. V was clipped by 10 bases and J by 2 bases, with 14 bases between them. CDR3 region: CATDPGRNYGYTF. In DNA form, the CDR3 reads TGTGCCACTGACCCAGGCAGGAACTATGGCTACACCTTC.

The CDR3 DNA follows: TGTGCCAGCTCACCCCCTGGGGTGACGGAGGGGTCGCAGTATTTT. Its protein is CASSPPGVTEGSQYF. This chain links TRBV18 with TRBJ2-3; perhaps TRBD2 as D (6 bases). Trimming shortened V by 3 bases and J by 10 bases, and 20 bases separated the two germline ends. The CDR3 is 15 amino acids. From germline, CDR1 is KGHSH and CDR2 LQKENI.

CDR3 sequence: CASSQIGSGLIRGFF. CDR3 nucleotide sequence: TGTGCCAGCAGCCAAATTGGTAGCGGGCTAATTCGGGGGTTCTTC. The V gene is TRBV3-1 (or the pseudogene TRBV3-2), the J gene TRBJ2-1; the match to TRBD2 covers 7 bases. J lost 15 bases, V lost 2 bases, and 16 bases had no gene match. Germline-derived CDR1 and CDR2 are LGHDT and YNNKEL (reference sequence). This CDR3 spans 15 amino acids.